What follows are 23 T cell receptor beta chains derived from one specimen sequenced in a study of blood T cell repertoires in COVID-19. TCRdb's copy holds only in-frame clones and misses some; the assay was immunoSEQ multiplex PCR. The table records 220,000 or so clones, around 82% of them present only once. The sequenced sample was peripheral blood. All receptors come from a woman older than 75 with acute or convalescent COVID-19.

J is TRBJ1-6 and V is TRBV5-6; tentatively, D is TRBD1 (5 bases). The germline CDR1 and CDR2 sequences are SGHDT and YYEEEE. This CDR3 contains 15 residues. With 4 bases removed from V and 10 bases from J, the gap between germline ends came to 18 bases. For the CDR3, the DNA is TGTGCCAGCAGCACAGGATTCTGGGTTGGGTCACCCCTCCACTTT. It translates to CASSTGFWVGSPLHF.

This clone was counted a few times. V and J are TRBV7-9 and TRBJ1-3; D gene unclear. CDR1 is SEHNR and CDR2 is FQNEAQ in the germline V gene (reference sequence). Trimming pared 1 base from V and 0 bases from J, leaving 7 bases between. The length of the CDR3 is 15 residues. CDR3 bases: TGTGCCAGCAGCTTAGGCGGGAGCTCTGGAAACACCATATATTTT. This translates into CASSLGGSSGNTIYF.

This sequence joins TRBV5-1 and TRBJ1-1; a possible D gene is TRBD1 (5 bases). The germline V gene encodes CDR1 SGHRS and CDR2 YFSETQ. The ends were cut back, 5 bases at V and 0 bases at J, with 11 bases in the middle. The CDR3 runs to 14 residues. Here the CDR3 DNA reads TGCGCCAGCAGTTTCGCGGACATGAACACTGAAGCTTTCTTT. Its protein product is CASSFADMNTEAFF. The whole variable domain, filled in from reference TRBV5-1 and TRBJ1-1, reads KAGVTQTPRYLIKTRGQQVTLSCSPISGHRSVSWYQQTPGQGLQFLFEYFSETQRNKGNFPGRFSGRQFSNSRSEMNVSTLELGDSALYLCASSFADMNTEAFFGQGTRLTVV.

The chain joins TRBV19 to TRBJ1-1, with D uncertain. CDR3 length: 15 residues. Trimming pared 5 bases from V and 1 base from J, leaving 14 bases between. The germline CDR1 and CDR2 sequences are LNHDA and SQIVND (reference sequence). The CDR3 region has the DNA TGTGCCAGTAGTCTCCCGGGAGGGCCGAACACTGAAGCTTTCTTT. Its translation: CASSLPGGPNTEAFF.

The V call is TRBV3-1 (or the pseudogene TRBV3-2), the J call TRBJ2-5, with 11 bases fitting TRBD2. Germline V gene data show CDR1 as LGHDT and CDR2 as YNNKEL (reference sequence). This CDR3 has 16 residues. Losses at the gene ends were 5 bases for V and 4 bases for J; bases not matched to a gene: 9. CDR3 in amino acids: CASSSRSGGARETQYF. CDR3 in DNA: TGTGCCAGCAGCTCTCGTAGCGGGGGGGCCCGAGAGACCCAGTACTTC.

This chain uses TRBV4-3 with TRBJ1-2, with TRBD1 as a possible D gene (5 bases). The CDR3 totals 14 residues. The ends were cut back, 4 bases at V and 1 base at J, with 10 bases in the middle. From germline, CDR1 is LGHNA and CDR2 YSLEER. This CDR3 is CASSRGTGNYGYTF. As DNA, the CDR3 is TGCGCCAGCAGCCGAGGGACTGGTAACTATGGCTACACCTTC.

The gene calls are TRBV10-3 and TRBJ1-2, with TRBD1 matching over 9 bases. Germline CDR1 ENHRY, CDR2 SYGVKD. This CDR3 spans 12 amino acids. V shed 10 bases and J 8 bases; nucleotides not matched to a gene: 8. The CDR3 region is CATQQGAWGYTF. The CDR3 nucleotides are TGTGCCACTCAACAGGGGGCTTGGGGCTACACCTTC.

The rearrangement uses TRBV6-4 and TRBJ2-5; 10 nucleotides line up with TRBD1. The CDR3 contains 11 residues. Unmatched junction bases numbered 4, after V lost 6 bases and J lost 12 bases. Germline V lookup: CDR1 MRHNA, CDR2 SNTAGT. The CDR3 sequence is CASRSTGGEYF. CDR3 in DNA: TGTGCCAGCAGATCGACAGGGGGCGAGTACTTC.

The CDR3 nucleotides are TGTGCCAGCGATAAGACAGGGGGCTATCAGCCCCAGCATTTT. Its translation is CASDKTGGYQPQHF. V gene TRBV6-5 combines with J gene TRBJ1-5; the match to TRBD1 covers 10 bases. J lost 5 bases, V lost 8 bases, and 6 bases had no gene match. Germline V gives CDR1 MNHEY, CDR2 SVGAGI. This CDR3 contains 14 residues.

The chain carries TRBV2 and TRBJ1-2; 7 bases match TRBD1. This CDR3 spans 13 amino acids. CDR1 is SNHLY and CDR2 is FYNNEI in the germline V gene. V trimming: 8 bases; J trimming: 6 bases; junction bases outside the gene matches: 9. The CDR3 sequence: CASGSTGVDGYTF. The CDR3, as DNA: TGTGCCAGCGGCTCTACAGGGGTGGATGGCTACACCTTC.

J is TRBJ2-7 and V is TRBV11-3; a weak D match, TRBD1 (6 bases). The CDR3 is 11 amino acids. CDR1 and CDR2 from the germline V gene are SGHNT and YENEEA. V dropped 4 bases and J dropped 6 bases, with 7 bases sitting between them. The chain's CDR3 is CASSSGVEQYF. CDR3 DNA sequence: TGTGCCAGCAGCTCAGGGGTCGAGCAGTACTTC.

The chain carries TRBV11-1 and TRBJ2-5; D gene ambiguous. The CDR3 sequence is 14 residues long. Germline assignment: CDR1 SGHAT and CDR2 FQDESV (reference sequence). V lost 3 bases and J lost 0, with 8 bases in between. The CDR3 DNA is TGTGCCAGCAGCTTGCCAGGAAACCAAGAGACCCAGTACTTC. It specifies CASSLPGNQETQYF. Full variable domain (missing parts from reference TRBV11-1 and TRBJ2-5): EAEVAQSPRYKITEKSQAVAFWCDPISGHATLYWYRQILGQGPELLVQFQDESVVDDSQLPKDRFSAERLKGVDSTLKIQPAELGDSAMYLCASSLPGNQETQYFGPGTRLLVL.

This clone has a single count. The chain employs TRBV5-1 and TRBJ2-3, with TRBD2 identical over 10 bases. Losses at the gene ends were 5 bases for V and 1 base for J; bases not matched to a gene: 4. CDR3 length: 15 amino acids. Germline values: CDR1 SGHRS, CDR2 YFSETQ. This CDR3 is CASRPGTSGTDTQYF. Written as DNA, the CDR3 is TGCGCCAGCAGACCTGGGACTAGCGGCACAGATACGCAGTATTTT.

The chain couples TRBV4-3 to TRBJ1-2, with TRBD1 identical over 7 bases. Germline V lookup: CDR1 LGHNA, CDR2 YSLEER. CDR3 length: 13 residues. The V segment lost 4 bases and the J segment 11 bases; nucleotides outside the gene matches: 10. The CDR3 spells CASSRDREWGYTF. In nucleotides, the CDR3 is TGCGCCAGCAGCCGCGACAGGGAGTGGGGGTACACCTTC.

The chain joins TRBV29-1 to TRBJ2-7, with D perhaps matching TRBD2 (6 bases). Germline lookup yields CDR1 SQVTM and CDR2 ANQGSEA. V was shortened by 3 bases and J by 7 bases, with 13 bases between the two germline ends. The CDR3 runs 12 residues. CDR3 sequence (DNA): TGCAGCGTTGAGTCAGGACTAAGGGAGCAGTACTTC. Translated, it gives CSVESGLREQYF.

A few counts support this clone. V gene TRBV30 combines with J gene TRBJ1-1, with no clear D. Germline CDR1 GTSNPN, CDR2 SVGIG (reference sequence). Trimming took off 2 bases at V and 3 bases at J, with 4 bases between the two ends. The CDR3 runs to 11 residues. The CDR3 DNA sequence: TGTGCCTGGAGTTCGTACACTGAAGCTTTCTTT. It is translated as CAWSSYTEAFF.

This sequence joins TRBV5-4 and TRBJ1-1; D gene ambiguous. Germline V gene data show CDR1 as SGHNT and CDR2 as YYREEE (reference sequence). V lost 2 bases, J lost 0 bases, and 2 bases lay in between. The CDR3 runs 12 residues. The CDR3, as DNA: TGTGCCAGCAGCTTCATGAACACTGAAGCTTTCTTT. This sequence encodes CASSFMNTEAFF.

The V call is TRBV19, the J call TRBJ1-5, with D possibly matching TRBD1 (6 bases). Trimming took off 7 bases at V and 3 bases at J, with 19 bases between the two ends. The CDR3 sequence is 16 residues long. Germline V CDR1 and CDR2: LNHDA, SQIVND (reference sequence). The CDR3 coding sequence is TGTGCCAGTATGAATATACAGGGACGATACAATCAGCCCCAGCATTTT. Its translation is CASMNIQGRYNQPQHF.

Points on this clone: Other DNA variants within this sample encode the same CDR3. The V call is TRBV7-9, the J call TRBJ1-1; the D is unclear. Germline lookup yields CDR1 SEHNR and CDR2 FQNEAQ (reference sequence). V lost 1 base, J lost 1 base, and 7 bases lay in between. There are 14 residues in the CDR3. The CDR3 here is CASSLGRGNTEAFF. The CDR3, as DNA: TGTGCCAGCAGCTTAGGGCGGGGGAACACTGAAGCTTTCTTT.

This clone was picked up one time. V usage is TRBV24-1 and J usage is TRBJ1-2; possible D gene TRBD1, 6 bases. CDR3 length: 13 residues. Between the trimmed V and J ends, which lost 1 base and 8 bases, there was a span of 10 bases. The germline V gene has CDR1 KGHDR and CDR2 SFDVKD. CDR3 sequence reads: CATSDFTGSGYTF. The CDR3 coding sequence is TGTGCCACCAGTGATTTTACAGGGAGCGGCTACACCTTC.

CDR3 DNA sequence: TGTGCCAGCAGCTGGGACAGGGGGCTGAACATTCAGTACTTC. It encodes CASSWDRGLNIQYF. The chain has TRBV7-2 and TRBJ2-4, with TRBD1 identical over 12 bases. This CDR3 spans 14 amino acids. CDR1 and CDR2 from the germline V gene are SGHTA and FQGNSA. With V trimmed by 4 bases and J by 7 bases, 2 bases remained unmatched.

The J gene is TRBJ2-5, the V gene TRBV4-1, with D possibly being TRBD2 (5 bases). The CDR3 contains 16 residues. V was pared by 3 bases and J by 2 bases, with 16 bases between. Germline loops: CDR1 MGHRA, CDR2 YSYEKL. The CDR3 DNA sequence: TGCGCCAGCAGCCAGTGGCCTAGCAGGAGACAAGAGACCCAGTACTTC. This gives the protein CASSQWPSRRQETQYF.

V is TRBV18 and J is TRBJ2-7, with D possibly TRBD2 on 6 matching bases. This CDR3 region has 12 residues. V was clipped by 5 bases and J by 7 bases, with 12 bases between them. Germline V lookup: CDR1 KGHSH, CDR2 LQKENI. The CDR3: CASSLPGREQYF. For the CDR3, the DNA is TGTGCCAGCTCATTACCAGGGAGGGAGCAGTACTTC. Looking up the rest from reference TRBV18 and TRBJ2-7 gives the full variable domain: NAGVMQNPRHLVRRRGQEARLRCSPMKGHSHVYWYRQLPEEGLKFMVYLQKENIIDESGMPKERFSAEFPKEGPSILRIQQVVRGDSAAYFCASSLPGREQYFGPGTRLTVT.